A single TCR beta chain is shown here with its context. CDR1 is SEHNR, CDR2 FQNEAQ, per germline (reference sequence). Trimming took off 5 bases at V and 5 bases at J, with 15 bases between the two ends. The CDR3 extends over 14 amino acids. These data are taken from a study of blood T cells in healthy people across ages. The authors ran a second PCR of 7 to 11 cycles using a sample-barcoded 5' primer and a J-beta primer mix. Via MiXCR, TCRdb re-called the 5' RACE reads, giving one row per CDR3 protein. The sample holds fewer than 800,000 distinct CDR3 sequences, 25% seen once. These data were likewise used in another study, on T cells of mothers and their children.

The receptor's source is a boy between 5 and 17 years old in good health. The chain combines TRBV7-9 with TRBJ2-5; D is ambiguous. Specimen: blood. CDR3 sequence reads: CASSPDFGVETQYF. The DNA for the CDR3 is TGTGCCAGCAGCCCAGACTTTGGTGTTGAGACCCAGTACTTC.